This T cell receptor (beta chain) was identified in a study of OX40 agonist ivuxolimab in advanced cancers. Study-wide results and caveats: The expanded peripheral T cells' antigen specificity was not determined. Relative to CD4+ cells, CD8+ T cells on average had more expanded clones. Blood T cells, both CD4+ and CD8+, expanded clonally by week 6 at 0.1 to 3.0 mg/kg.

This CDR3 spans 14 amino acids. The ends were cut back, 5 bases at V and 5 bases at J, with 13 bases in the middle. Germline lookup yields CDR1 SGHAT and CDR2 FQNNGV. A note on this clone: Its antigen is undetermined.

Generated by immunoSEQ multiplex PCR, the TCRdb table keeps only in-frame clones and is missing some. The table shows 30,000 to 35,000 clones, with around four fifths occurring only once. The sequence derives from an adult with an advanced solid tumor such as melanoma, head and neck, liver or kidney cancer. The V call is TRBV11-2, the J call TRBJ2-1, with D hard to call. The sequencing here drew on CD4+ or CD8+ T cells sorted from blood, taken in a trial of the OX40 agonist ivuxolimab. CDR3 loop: CASSPDTGHNEQFF. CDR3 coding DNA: TGTGCCAGCAGCCCAGATACGGGCCACAATGAGCAGTTCTTC.